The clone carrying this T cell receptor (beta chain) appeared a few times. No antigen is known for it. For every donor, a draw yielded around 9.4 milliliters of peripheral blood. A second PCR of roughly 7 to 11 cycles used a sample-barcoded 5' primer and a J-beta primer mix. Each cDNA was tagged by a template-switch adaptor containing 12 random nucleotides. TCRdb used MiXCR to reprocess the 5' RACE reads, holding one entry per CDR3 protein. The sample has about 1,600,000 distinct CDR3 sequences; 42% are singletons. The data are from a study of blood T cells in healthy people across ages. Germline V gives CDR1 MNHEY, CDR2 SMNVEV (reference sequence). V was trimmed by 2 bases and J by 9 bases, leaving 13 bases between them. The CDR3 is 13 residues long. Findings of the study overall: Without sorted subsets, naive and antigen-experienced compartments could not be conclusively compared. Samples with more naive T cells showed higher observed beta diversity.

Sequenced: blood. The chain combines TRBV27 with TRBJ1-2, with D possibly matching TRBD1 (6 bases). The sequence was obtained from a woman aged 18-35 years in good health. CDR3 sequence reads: CASSLRQGLRYTF. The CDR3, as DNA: TGTGCCAGCAGTTTAAGGCAGGGGTTGCGCTACACCTTC.